The 15 T cell receptor beta chains presented below share a single source sample, sequenced in a study of PD-1 blockade in classical Hodgkin lymphoma. Brentuximab vedotin exposure varied, and every patient relapsed after autologous stem cell transplantation. Assay: immunoSEQ multiplex PCR; the TCRdb copy retains only in-frame clones and omits some. The repertoire holds more than 40,000 clones, with over 70% as singletons. The input for sequencing was peripheral blood mononuclear cells (PBMCs), taken at baseline. The receptors were gathered from a human donor with classical Hodgkin lymphoma.

The chain recombines TRBV6-5 with TRBJ2-1; D perhaps matches TRBD1 (5 bases). This CDR3 spans 16 amino acids. The V end was cut by 1 base, the J end by 8 bases, with 18 bases between. Germline V gives CDR1 MNHEY, CDR2 SVGAGI. Here the CDR3 reads CASSYYRRSSGDEQFF. The CDR3 DNA sequence: TGTGCCAGCAGTTACTACAGGCGGAGTTCGGGCGATGAGCAGTTCTTC.

Of note for this clone: Other DNA sequences of this sample code for an identical CDR3. The chain couples TRBV7-6 to TRBJ2-7; D remains unclear. The CDR3 has 13 residues. Trimming removed 4 bases at V and 3 bases at J, with 10 bases between. Germline CDR1 SGHVS, CDR2 FNYEAQ. The CDR3, as DNA: TGTGCCAGCAGCTCGGGCCCCAACTACGAGCAGTACTTC. Amino acid sequence: CASSSGPNYEQYF.

V and J are TRBV27 and TRBJ1-2; D remains ambiguous. This CDR3 has 14 residues. The germline CDR1 and CDR2 sequences are MNHEY and SMNVEV (reference sequence). Trimming cost V 2 bases and J 9 bases, with 16 bases left between them. CDR3 in amino acids: CASSLQPRSASYTF. Here the CDR3 DNA reads TGTGCCAGCAGTTTACAACCCCGTTCCGCGAGCTACACCTTC.

This chain joins TRBV28 and TRBJ1-1; D gene unclear. The V gene's germline CDR1 is MDHEN and CDR2 SYDVKM. The CDR3 totals 11 residues. V lost 6 bases to trimming and J lost 5 bases, with 7 bases between them. CDR3 sequence: CASSRATEAFF. The CDR3 bases are TGTGCCAGCAGCCGAGCTACTGAAGCTTTCTTT. The full variable domain, in which reference TRBV28 and TRBJ1-1 provide the parts outside the CDR3, is DVKVTQSSRYLVKRTGEKVFLECVQDMDHENMFWYRQDPGLGLRLIYFSYDVKMKEKGDIPEGYSVSREKKERFSLILESASTNQTSMYLCASSRATEAFFGQGTRLTVV.

The V call is TRBV2, the J call TRBJ2-3; 12 bases match TRBD2. The CDR3 length is 14 residues. V was clipped by 6 bases and J by 6 bases; unmatched bases: 4. Germline V gives CDR1 SNHLY, CDR2 FYNNEI. CDR3 DNA sequence: TGTGCCAGCAGGCGACTAGCGGGAGCGGATACGCAGTATTTT. It yields the protein CASRRLAGADTQYF.

The chain uses TRBV2 and TRBJ2-5, with 12 bases aligning to TRBD2. Losses at the gene ends were 6 bases for V and 5 bases for J; bases not matched to a gene: 19. Germline-derived CDR1 and CDR2 are SNHLY and FYNNEI. This CDR3 is 19 amino acids long. The CDR3 protein is CASSGAASGRAWLGETQYF. The CDR3 nucleotides read TGTGCCAGCAGCGGAGCGGCTAGCGGGAGGGCCTGGCTGGGGGAGACCCAGTACTTC.

This chain uses TRBV30 with TRBJ2-7; D gene ambiguous. The germline gives CDR1 GTSNPN, CDR2 SVGIG (reference sequence). V lost 1 base and J lost 1, with 5 bases in between. There are 12 residues in the CDR3. The CDR3 coding sequence is TGTGCCTGGAGTGAATCTTCCTACGAGCAGTACTTC. Translating gives CAWSESSYEQYF.

The V and J genes are TRBV28 and TRBJ2-3; 8 bases line up with TRBD2. The CDR3 is 15 residues long. J gave up 3 bases and V 5 bases, and 7 bases lay outside the gene matches. Germline lookup yields CDR1 MDHEN and CDR2 SYDVKM. The CDR3, as DNA: TGTGCCAGCAGTCTAATAGCGGGACTGACAGATACGCAGTATTTT. This encodes CASSLIAGLTDTQYF.

V usage is TRBV5-1 and J usage is TRBJ2-3; D is ambiguous. V lost 4 bases and J 2 bases, leaving 11 bases between the germline ends. In germline, CDR1 is SGHRS, CDR2 YFSETQ. The CDR3 covers 14 residues. The CDR3 DNA reads as TGCGCCAGCAGCCCACGCTCCCTCACAGATACGCAGTATTTT. It translates to CASSPRSLTDTQYF.

The chain employs TRBV15 and TRBJ2-1; D gene uncertain. The CDR3 runs to 17 residues. The V end was cut by 0 bases, the J end by 5 bases, with 17 bases between. CDR1 and CDR2 (germline): LNHNV, YYDKDF (reference sequence). CDR3: CATSRDMKIVINNEQFF. The CDR3 DNA sequence: TGTGCCACCAGCAGAGATATGAAAATCGTTATAAACAATGAGCAGTTCTTC.

The rearrangement joins TRBV5-6 to TRBJ2-4; 7 bases line up with TRBD1. The CDR3 is 16 residues long. Germline CDR1 is SGHDT and CDR2 is YYEEEE. V gave up 4 bases and J gave up 0 bases; unmatched junction bases: 7. CDR3 loop: CASSRDSTIAKNIQYF. In DNA, the CDR3 is TGTGCCAGCAGCCGGGACAGCACGATAGCCAAAAACATTCAGTACTTC. Supplemented by reference TRBV5-6 and TRBJ2-4, the full variable domain reads DAGVTQSPTHLIKTRGQQVTLRCSPKSGHDTVSWYQQALGQGPQFIFQYYEEEERQRGNFPDRFSGHQFPNYSSELNVNALLLGDSALYLCASSRDSTIAKNIQYFGAGTRLSVL.

This chain links TRBV5-1 with TRBJ2-7; D possibly uses TRBD1 or TRBD2 (5 bases each). The CDR3 sequence is 15 residues long. Per the germline V gene, CDR1 is SGHRS and CDR2 is YFSETQ. The V gene lost 1 base and the J gene lost 0 bases, with 11 bases spanning the gap. The CDR3 DNA follows: TGCGCCAGCAGCTTGTCCGGGACGTACTCCTACGAGCAGTACTTC. It yields the protein CASSLSGTYSYEQYF.

V usage is TRBV5-5 and J usage is TRBJ2-1; no definite D call. The CDR3 covers 14 residues. V lost 1 base to trimming and J lost 0 bases, with 5 bases between them. CDR1 and CDR2 from the germline V gene are SGHKS and YYEKEE (reference sequence). CDR3 loop: CASSLRTSYNEQFF. Here the CDR3 DNA reads TGTGCCAGCAGCTTGAGGACCTCCTACAATGAGCAGTTCTTC.

The chain is built from TRBV27 and TRBJ2-7, with no clear D. Germline V gives CDR1 MNHEY, CDR2 SMNVEV (reference sequence). This CDR3 region has 17 residues. V dropped 0 bases and J dropped 5 bases, with 20 bases sitting between them. The CDR3 is CASSLSPKRGVSDEQYF. DNA for the CDR3: TGTGCCAGCAGTTTATCACCAAAACGTGGGGTTTCGGACGAGCAGTACTTC.

The chain uses TRBV30 and TRBJ1-5; a weak D match, TRBD1 (5 bases). The CDR3 runs 13 residues. Trimming cost V 2 bases and J 9 bases, with 14 bases left between them. Per germline, CDR1 GTSNPN and CDR2 SVGIG (reference sequence). The CDR3 coding sequence is TGTGCCTGGAGTTCAGGGTCTCCAGGGCCCCAGCATTTT. Translating it yields CAWSSGSPGPQHF. Full variable domain (missing parts from reference TRBV30 and TRBJ1-5): SQTIHQWPATLVQPVGSPLSLECTVEGTSNPNLYWYRQAAGRGLQLLFYSVGIGQISSEVPQNLSASRPQDRQFILSSKKLLLSDSGFYLCAWSSGSPGPQHFGDGTRLSIL.